These 24 T cell receptor beta chains were all obtained from the same sample, sequenced in a study of blood T cell repertoires in COVID-19. This table comes from immunoSEQ multiplex PCR, and its TCRdb copy is limited to in-frame clones, with some not included. The data contain about 70,000 clones, roughly 86% of them singletons. The sequenced sample consisted of peripheral blood. These receptors were obtained from a man between 60 and 75 years old with acute or convalescent COVID-19.

V and J are TRBV3-1 (or the pseudogene TRBV3-2) and TRBJ1-3; possible D gene TRBD1, 6 bases. This CDR3 is 17 amino acids long. Germline V gene data show CDR1 as LGHDT and CDR2 as YNNKEL (reference sequence). Trimming stripped 4 bases from V and 0 bases from J, with 16 bases between. The CDR3 sequence is CASSLRGGQNSGNTIYF. CDR3 DNA sequence: TGTGCCAGCAGCCTTCGCGGGGGGCAAAACTCTGGAAACACCATATATTTT.

This chain uses TRBV7-8 with TRBJ1-1; 7 nucleotides match TRBD1. Trimming at V came to 5 bases and at J to 8 bases, leaving 5 bases not matched to a gene. The germline V gene encodes CDR1 SGHVS and CDR2 FQNEAQ. The CDR3 is 12 amino acids. The CDR3, as DNA: TGTGCCAGCAGCCCCGGGACAGCGGAAGCTTTCTTT. Translation: CASSPGTAEAFF.

By share, this clone ranks as medium-sized (0.01 to 0.1%). This chain connects TRBV6-5 to TRBJ1-5, with TRBD1 matching 8 bases. Losses at the gene ends were 5 bases for V and 7 bases for J; bases not matched to a gene: 10. The CDR3 covers 15 residues. The V gene's germline CDR1 is MNHEY and CDR2 SVGAGI. The CDR3 coding sequence is TGTGCCAGCAGTACCGGACAGGGAACAAACCAGCCCCAGCATTTT. Translation: CASSTGQGTNQPQHF.

The rearrangement links TRBV6-5 to TRBJ2-3, with TRBD2 identical over 9 bases. Germline V gene sequence: CDR1 MNHEY, CDR2 SVGAGI. CDR3 length: 16 amino acids. V lost 4 bases to trimming and J lost 0 bases; unmatched junction nucleotides: 5. The CDR3 DNA is TGTGCCAGCAGTTTCCTCGGACTAGCGAGCACAGATACGCAGTATTTT. Protein sequence: CASSFLGLASTDTQYF.

Only a few counts were recorded for this clone. The chain is built from TRBV7-9 and TRBJ2-1, with 9 bases matching TRBD1. Germline values: CDR1 SEHNR, CDR2 FQNEAQ (reference sequence). The CDR3 is 14 residues long. V trimming: 5 bases; J trimming: 6 bases; junction bases outside the gene matches: 5. The CDR3 protein is CASSRGQGSNEQFF. The CDR3 nucleotides read TGTGCCAGCAGCCGTGGACAGGGGAGCAATGAGCAGTTCTTC.

This clone appeared a single time. The V call is TRBV19, the J call TRBJ1-1; perhaps TRBD1 as D (5 bases). Germline loops: CDR1 LNHDA, CDR2 SQIVND (reference sequence). This CDR3 region has 15 residues. The V end was cut by 6 bases, the J end by 5 bases, with 19 bases between. In nucleotides, the CDR3 is TGTGCCAGTAGACGTTCGGGGGTAGAAGCGACTGAAGCTTTCTTT. Protein sequence: CASRRSGVEATEAFF.

For the CDR3, the DNA is TGTGCCACAACAGAGGCAGGGCTGGAGACCCAGTACTTC. Translating it yields CATTEAGLETQYF. The V call is TRBV10-3, the J call TRBJ2-5; possible D gene TRBD1, 5 bases. The CDR3 runs to 13 residues. The ends were cut back, 10 bases at V and 5 bases at J, with 17 bases in the middle. Germline V gene data show CDR1 as ENHRY and CDR2 as SYGVKD.

This clone appeared a single time. The chain uses TRBV7-2 and TRBJ1-3, with TRBD1 matching 7 bases. The germline CDR1 and CDR2 sequences are SGHTA and FQGNSA. The ends lost 2 bases at V and 3 bases at J; junction bases unmatched: 10. The CDR3 is 17 residues long. The CDR3 DNA follows: TGTGCCAGCAGCTTAACCCTGACAGGGCACCTTGGAAACACCATATATTTT. The encoded protein is CASSLTLTGHLGNTIYF.

The gene calls are TRBV5-4 and TRBJ2-7; 8 bases map to TRBD1. Per germline, CDR1 SGHNT and CDR2 YYREEE (reference sequence). The CDR3 has 15 residues. After removal of 5 bases from V and 4 bases from J, the junction contained 11 bases not matched to a gene. The CDR3: CASSRRTGHPYEQYF. The CDR3, as DNA: TGTGCCAGCAGTCGGAGGACAGGGCATCCGTACGAGCAGTACTTC.

This sequence joins TRBV30 and TRBJ1-1, with D perhaps matching TRBD1 (6 bases). With 2 bases removed from V and 4 bases from J, the gap between germline ends came to 11 bases. Germline CDR1 reads GTSNPN; CDR2 reads SVGIG (reference sequence). The CDR3 runs to 13 residues. As DNA, the CDR3 is TGTGCCTGGAGTCAGAGGGGGGGCACTGAAGCTTTCTTT. Encoded protein: CAWSQRGGTEAFF.

The chain employs TRBV11-2 and TRBJ2-2; D not certain. The CDR3 contains 17 residues. The germline V and J ends were trimmed by 2 bases and 5 bases, with 18 bases remaining between them. The germline V gene encodes CDR1 SGHAT and CDR2 FQNNGV. The CDR3, as DNA: TGTGCCAGCAGCTTAACCCCGTCATGGGCAGGAACCGGGGAGCTGTTTTTT. Its translation is CASSLTPSWAGTGELFF. The complete variable domain, with remaining parts taken from reference TRBV11-2 and TRBJ2-2, reads EAGVAQSPRYKIIEKRQSVAFWCNPISGHATLYWYQQILGQGPKLLIQFQNNGVVDDSQLPKDRFSAERLKGVDSTLKIQPAKLEDSAVYLCASSLTPSWAGTGELFFGEGSRLTVL.

The gene calls are TRBV29-1 and TRBJ1-6; weak D call: TRBD1 (6 bases). Germline V gene lookup returns CDR1 SQVTM and CDR2 ANQGSEA. The CDR3 sequence is 13 residues long. The V and J ends lost 6 bases and 6 bases respectively, with 12 bases between them. Here the CDR3 reads CSVAWGLNSPLHF. Written as DNA, the CDR3 is TGCAGCGTAGCGTGGGGGCTTAATTCACCCCTCCACTTT.

V gene TRBV11-2 combines with J gene TRBJ2-2, with TRBD2 matching over 12 bases. The CDR3 extends over 16 amino acids. Germline assignment: CDR1 SGHAT and CDR2 FQNNGV. The V segment lost 8 bases and the J segment 7 bases; nucleotides outside the gene matches: 11. CDR3 sequence reads: CASARGLAGGLGELFF. The CDR3 DNA sequence: TGTGCCAGCGCCCGAGGGCTAGCGGGGGGGCTCGGGGAGCTGTTTTTT.

V usage is TRBV5-1 and J usage is TRBJ1-1; unclear D gene. Trimming pared 0 bases from V and 1 base from J, leaving 7 bases between. The CDR3 runs to 14 residues. From germline, CDR1 is SGHRS and CDR2 YFSETQ. The CDR3 sequence is CASSLAKQNTEAFF. CDR3 bases: TGCGCCAGCAGCTTGGCCAAGCAGAACACTGAAGCTTTCTTT. Filled out from reference TRBV5-1 and TRBJ1-1, the complete variable domain reads KAGVTQTPRYLIKTRGQQVTLSCSPISGHRSVSWYQQTPGQGLQFLFEYFSETQRNKGNFPGRFSGRQFSNSRSEMNVSTLELGDSALYLCASSLAKQNTEAFFGQGTRLTVV.

The chain recombines TRBV24-1 with TRBJ2-1; possibly TRBD2 for D (5 bases). The CDR3 contains 13 residues. Between the trimmed V and J ends, which lost 4 bases and 8 bases, there was a span of 11 bases. Germline CDR1 and CDR2: KGHDR and SFDVKD. The CDR3 nucleotides read TGTGCCACCAGTGACCCCCCCGGGGATGAGCAGTTCTTC. This codes for CATSDPPGDEQFF.

This clone occurred a few times. The chain links TRBV19 to TRBJ1-4; D is perhaps TRBD1 (5 bases). CDR1 and CDR2 from the germline V gene are LNHDA and SQIVND (reference sequence). The CDR3 extends over 15 amino acids. Trimming shortened V by 7 bases and J by 7 bases, and 19 bases separated the two germline ends. In DNA form, the CDR3 reads TGTGCCAGTACCACCATACGCAGGGCAGGTGAAAAACTGTTTTTT. It yields the protein CASTTIRRAGEKLFF.

V usage is TRBV7-6 and J usage is TRBJ2-2; TRBD1 is a possible D gene (7 bases). Germline V lookup: CDR1 SGHVS, CDR2 FNYEAQ. V shed 4 bases and J shed 0 bases, with 12 bases lying between them. The CDR3 has 16 residues. The CDR3 sequence is CASSSPGGSNTGELFF. The DNA of the CDR3 is TGTGCCAGCAGCTCGCCAGGGGGGTCGAACACCGGGGAGCTGTTTTTT.

CDR3 sequence: CASSPGTGFNYGYTF. The CDR3 nucleotides read TGTGCCAGCAGCCCCGGGACAGGATTTAACTATGGCTACACCTTC. This rearrangement joins TRBV7-9 to TRBJ1-2; 8 nucleotides match TRBD1. Trimming at V came to 5 bases and at J to 1 base, leaving 6 bases not matched to a gene. The CDR3 runs to 15 residues. Looked up from germline, CDR1 is SEHNR and CDR2 is FQNEAQ (reference sequence).

The rearrangement links TRBV5-4 to TRBJ1-2; D remains ambiguous. The ends were cut back, 0 bases at V and 8 bases at J, with 11 bases in the middle. CDR3 length equals 13 residues. Looked up from germline, CDR1 is SGHNT and CDR2 is YYREEE (reference sequence). CDR3 bases: TGTGCCAGCAGCTTGGAGCAGCTGAGGGGCTACACCTTC. Translation: CASSLEQLRGYTF.

The rearrangement links TRBV11-3 to TRBJ2-1; D is unclear. Germline V lookup: CDR1 SGHNT, CDR2 YENEEA. The CDR3 is 19 amino acids. V lost 1 base and J 4 bases, leaving 23 bases between the germline ends. The CDR3 bases are TGTGCCAGCAGCTTAGGTGGCAGGTTCAATCCTCTTGATTACAATGAGCAGTTCTTC. Translation gives CASSLGGRFNPLDYNEQFF.

This chain connects TRBV2 to TRBJ1-6; 7 nucleotides align to TRBD1. From germline, CDR1 is SNHLY and CDR2 FYNNEI. With V trimmed by 7 bases and J by 7 bases, 7 bases remained unmatched. The CDR3 has 14 residues. The CDR3 reads CASIGGTANSPLHF. The CDR3 nucleotides are TGTGCCAGCATAGGGGGGACAGCAAATTCACCCCTCCACTTT. Complete variable domain (other parts from reference TRBV2 and TRBJ1-6): EPEVTQTPSHQVTQMGQEVILRCVPISNHLYFYWYRQILGQKVEFLVSFYNNEISEKSEIFDDQFSVERPDGSNFTLKIRSTKLEDSAMYFCASIGGTANSPLHFGNGTRLTVT.

This clone was detected once. This chain joins TRBV6-5 and TRBJ2-7; 9 bases line up with TRBD1. Germline trimming cut 0 bases from V and 3 bases from J; bases unmatched to any gene: 3. This CDR3 region has 15 residues. Germline-derived CDR1 and CDR2 are MNHEY and SVGAGI. CDR3 in DNA: TGTGCCAGCAGTTACTCAACGACAGGGGGCTACGAGCAGTACTTC. Protein: CASSYSTTGGYEQYF.

The CDR3 DNA reads as TGTGCCAGCAGCCCCGGAGACAGGATAGGGGGCTACACCTTC. Encoded protein: CASSPGDRIGGYTF. The gene calls are TRBV28 and TRBJ1-2, with D possibly matching TRBD1 (6 bases). The V gene's germline CDR1 is MDHEN and CDR2 SYDVKM. Trimming removed 6 bases at V and 8 bases at J, with 19 bases between. The CDR3 has 14 amino acids.

This chain joins TRBV11-2 and TRBJ2-2; 10 bases agree with TRBD1. This CDR3 comprises 16 residues. Per germline, CDR1 SGHAT and CDR2 FQNNGV. J gave up 4 bases and V 5 bases, and 7 bases lay outside the gene matches. The CDR3 DNA reads as TGTGCCAGCAGCCCGCGGACAGGGGGAAGCACCGGGGAGCTGTTTTTT. Encoded protein: CASSPRTGGSTGELFF. The whole variable domain, filled in from reference TRBV11-2 and TRBJ2-2, reads EAGVAQSPRYKIIEKRQSVAFWCNPISGHATLYWYQQILGQGPKLLIQFQNNGVVDDSQLPKDRFSAERLKGVDSTLKIQPAKLEDSAVYLCASSPRTGGSTGELFFGEGSRLTVL.